This record looks at one T cell receptor beta chain sequence and its context. This entry belongs to a study of blood T cell repertoires in COVID-19. Study-level information: Samples of COVID-19 (acute and convalescent) were obtained from the United States, Italy and Spain. The analysed material was cDNA or gDNA that came from T cells, B-cell-depleted T cells, or PBMCs.

The V gene end was trimmed by 3 bases and the J gene end by 6 bases; junction bases not matched to a gene: 6. This CDR3 region has 16 residues. Germline CDR1 and CDR2: MDHEN and SYDVKM. Patients of the Seattle cohort, enrolled during active infection, were followed longitudinally. Authors' data handling: By means of reference gene primer amplification, nucleated cell counts were estimated. Some clones are missing from TCRdb's copy, which holds only in-frame ones; the method was immunoSEQ multiplex PCR. That table supplies the V and J calls and clone size; D and trimming were determined from the DNA. The table records around 170,000 clones, about four fifths of them present only once.

This chain uses TRBV28 with TRBJ1-5; 12 bases match TRBD1. Sequenced input: peripheral blood. The sequence derives from a woman in her 70s with COVID-19, enrolled during active disease. The CDR3 reads CASSLWGQGAGQPQHF. CDR3 coding DNA: TGTGCCAGCAGTTTGTGGGGACAGGGGGCAGGTCAGCCCCAGCATTTT.